The 15 T cell receptor beta chains listed next were all sequenced from one sample in a study of cytomegalovirus exposure and HLA in healthy donors. Vbeta (60) and Jbeta (13) primers were used in the PCR. Assay: immunoSEQ multiplex PCR; the TCRdb copy retains only in-frame clones and omits some. The sample contains approximately 130,000 clones, around 72% of which appear only once. The sequenced sample was PBMCs. Receptor source: a man in his forties or fifties in good health and CMV-seropositive.

This chain joins TRBV25-1 and TRBJ1-1; 7 bases agree with TRBD1. Losses at the gene ends were 7 bases for V and 5 bases for J; bases not matched to a gene: 1. The CDR3 covers 11 residues. Germline CDR1 and CDR2: MGHDK and SYGVNS. CDR3 residues: CASTGGTEAFF. DNA of the CDR3: TGTGCCAGCACAGGGGGGACTGAAGCTTTCTTT.

Only a few counts were recorded for this clone. The V and J genes are TRBV6-6 and TRBJ1-1; D is unclear. Germline V gives CDR1 MNHNY, CDR2 SVGAGI (reference sequence). The length of the CDR3 is 13 residues. The germline V and J ends were trimmed by 2 bases and 1 base, with 5 bases remaining between them. DNA for the CDR3: TGTGCCAGCAGTTACGGAGAGAACACTGAAGCTTTCTTT. Residues: CASSYGENTEAFF.

The chain uses TRBV28 and TRBJ2-1; a possible D gene is TRBD1 (6 bases). The CDR3 runs 13 residues. Looked up from germline, CDR1 is MDHEN and CDR2 is SYDVKM. Between the trimmed V and J ends, which lost 2 bases and 9 bases, there was a span of 11 bases. CDR3 sequence: CASSLPTGSEQFF. The DNA for the CDR3 is TGTGCCAGCAGTTTACCAACAGGGAGTGAGCAGTTCTTC.

The chain joins TRBV5-4 to TRBJ1-1; D perhaps matches TRBD1 (6 bases). V was clipped by 3 bases and J by 2 bases, with 14 bases between them. This CDR3 contains 15 residues. Germline V CDR1 and CDR2: SGHNT, YYREEE (reference sequence). The CDR3 nucleotides are TGTGCCAGCAGCTCCTGGAGCAGGGGTAACACTGAAGCTTTCTTT. The encoded protein is CASSSWSRGNTEAFF.

V usage is TRBV29-1 and J usage is TRBJ1-2; 9 nucleotides line up with TRBD1. The ends lost 3 bases at V and 5 bases at J; junction bases unmatched: 16. The V gene's germline CDR1 is SQVTM and CDR2 ANQGSEA. The CDR3 has 17 residues. The DNA of the CDR3 is TGCAGCGTTGATACGGAGACAGGGGGGAAATTGGGTTATGGCTACACCTTC. This translates into CSVDTETGGKLGYGYTF.

This clone was counted once. A junction end diverges from the germline sequence, so it may reflect a read error. V gene TRBV6-5 combines with J gene TRBJ1-5; TRBD1 might be the D (5 bases). Germline V lookup: CDR1 MNHEY, CDR2 SVGAGI. The CDR3 loop spans 14 amino acids. CDR3 loop: CASTISQGYQPRHF. CDR3 DNA sequence: TGTGCCAGCACCATTTCGCAGGGATATCAGCCCCGGCATTTT.

V and J are TRBV7-9 and TRBJ1-1; the match to TRBD1 covers 8 bases. V was clipped by 5 bases and J by 0 bases; unmatched bases: 5. Germline V gene sequence: CDR1 SEHNR, CDR2 FQNEAQ (reference sequence). CDR3 length: 15 residues. The CDR3 DNA follows: TGTGCCAGCAGCAAAGAGGGACAGGTGAACACTGAAGCTTTCTTT. Amino acids: CASSKEGQVNTEAFF.

The chain joins TRBV7-8 to TRBJ1-1, with D maybe TRBD1 (6 bases). CDR1 and CDR2 (germline): SGHVS, FQNEAQ. CDR3 length: 15 residues. The germline V and J ends were trimmed by 6 bases and 1 base, with 15 bases remaining between them. CDR3 sequence (DNA): TGTGCCAGCAGATCCGGGGGGGGGCAGAACACTGAAGCTTTCTTT. Protein: CASRSGGGQNTEAFF.

The V and J genes are TRBV5-4 and TRBJ2-5; 9 positions match TRBD1. CDR3 size: 14 residues. CDR1 and CDR2 from the germline V gene are SGHNT and YYREEE (reference sequence). V was pared by 3 bases and J by 5 bases, with 5 bases of the junction left unmatched. Here the CDR3 reads CASSYGTGFETQYF. The CDR3, as DNA: TGTGCCAGCAGCTATGGGACAGGGTTCGAGACCCAGTACTTC.

This chain joins TRBV6-1 and TRBJ2-6; 7 nucleotides align to TRBD2. The CDR3 contains 19 residues. The trim removed 4 bases at V and 0 bases at J, leaving 12 bases unmatched. Per germline, CDR1 MNHNS and CDR2 SASEGT. The CDR3 coding sequence is TGTGCCAGCAGTGCCGCGCCGGGCGGGAGACGCTCTGGGGCCAACGTCCTGACTTTC. Translation: CASSAAPGGRRSGANVLTF.

This rearrangement joins TRBV5-6 to TRBJ2-1, with D maybe TRBD2 (6 bases). CDR3 length: 16 residues. CDR1 is SGHDT and CDR2 is YYEEEE in the germline V gene. V was clipped by 1 base and J by 1 base, with 12 bases between them. CDR3 nucleotides: TGTGCCAGCAGCTTGAGCTGGGGGGAGTCCTACAATGAGCAGTTCTTC. This codes for CASSLSWGESYNEQFF.

The CDR3 spells CASSQREGAGELFF. Here the CDR3 DNA reads TGTGCCAGCAGCCAAAGGGAGGGGGCCGGGGAGCTGTTTTTT. The chain couples TRBV7-9 to TRBJ2-2, with D tentatively TRBD2 (7 bases). The CDR3 contains 14 residues. Per the germline V gene, CDR1 is SEHNR and CDR2 is FQNEAQ (reference sequence). V was trimmed by 5 bases and J by 6 bases, leaving 13 bases between them.

This clone appeared a few times. The CDR3 DNA reads as TGTGCCAGCAGCTTAGGAATTCAGGGTGGTGAGCAGTTCTTC. This translates into CASSLGIQGGEQFF. The chain has TRBV7-2 and TRBJ2-1; D may be TRBD1 (5 bases). V lost 1 base and J 9 bases, leaving 13 bases between the germline ends. Germline CDR1 and CDR2: SGHTA and FQGNSA. The CDR3 is 14 residues long. Full variable domain (rest looked up from reference TRBV7-2 and TRBJ2-1): GAGVSQSPSNKVTEKGKDVELRCDPISGHTALYWYRQSLGQGLEFLIYFQGNSAPDKSGLPSDRFSAERTGGSVSTLTIQRTQQEDSAVYLCASSLGIQGGEQFFGPGTRLTVL.

This chain connects TRBV4-1 to TRBJ2-4; D is perhaps TRBD1 (6 bases). CDR1 MGHRA and CDR2 YSYEKL come from the germline V gene. V was trimmed by 2 bases and J by 5 bases, leaving 13 bases between them. The CDR3 spans 15 residues. The CDR3 nucleotides read TGCGCCAGCAGCCAAACCCCTAGGACAGAAAACATTCAGTACTTC. Encoded protein: CASSQTPRTENIQYF.

The table lists this clone with a count of one. The genes are TRBV7-9 and TRBJ2-7; D unresolved. V was cut by 5 bases and J by 4 bases, with 6 bases left in between. Per germline, CDR1 SEHNR and CDR2 FQNEAQ (reference sequence). The CDR3 is made up of 11 amino acids. The DNA for the CDR3 is TGTGCCAGCAGCCTCAGTTACGAGCAGTACTTC. This gives the protein CASSLSYEQYF.